This T cell receptor (beta chain) was recovered during a study of T cell responses to AZD1222 COVID-19 vaccine. General study results and limits: Repertoires were sampled only after the peak T cell response.

Points on this clone: Antigen specificity is unknown.

This table comes from immunoSEQ multiplex PCR, and its TCRdb copy is limited to in-frame clones, with some not included. The profile shows about 150,000 clones, approximately 91% of them singletons. This clonotype was obtained from an adult who had recovered from COVID-19. The sample was peripheral blood, taken after recovery from COVID-19.

The CDR3: CASRRDYLYNEQFF. CDR3 in DNA: TGTGCCAGCCGCCGGGACTACCTCTACAATGAGCAGTTCTTC. The V and J genes are TRBV6-2 or TRBV6-3 and TRBJ2-1; 7 bases agree with TRBD2. Germline lookup yields CDR1 MNHEY and CDR2 SVGEGT. There are 14 residues in the CDR3. With 8 bases clipped from V and 3 bases from J, the junction kept 7 bases outside the gene matches.